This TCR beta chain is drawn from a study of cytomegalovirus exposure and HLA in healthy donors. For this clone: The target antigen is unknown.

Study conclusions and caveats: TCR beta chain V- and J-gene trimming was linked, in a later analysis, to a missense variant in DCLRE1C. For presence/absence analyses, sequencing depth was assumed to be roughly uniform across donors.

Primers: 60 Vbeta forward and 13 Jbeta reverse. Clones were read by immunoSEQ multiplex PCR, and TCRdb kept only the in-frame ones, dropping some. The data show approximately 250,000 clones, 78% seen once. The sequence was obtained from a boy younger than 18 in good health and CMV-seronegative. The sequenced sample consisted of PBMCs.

CDR3 loop: CASSLGNTEAFF. In DNA form, the CDR3 reads TGTGCCAGTAGCCTCGGTAACACTGAAGCTTTCTTT. The V gene is TRBV19, the J gene TRBJ1-1; no clear D gene. From germline, CDR1 is LNHDA and CDR2 SQIVND (reference sequence). This CDR3 has 12 residues. Trimming shortened V by 6 bases and J by 2 bases, and 7 bases separated the two germline ends.